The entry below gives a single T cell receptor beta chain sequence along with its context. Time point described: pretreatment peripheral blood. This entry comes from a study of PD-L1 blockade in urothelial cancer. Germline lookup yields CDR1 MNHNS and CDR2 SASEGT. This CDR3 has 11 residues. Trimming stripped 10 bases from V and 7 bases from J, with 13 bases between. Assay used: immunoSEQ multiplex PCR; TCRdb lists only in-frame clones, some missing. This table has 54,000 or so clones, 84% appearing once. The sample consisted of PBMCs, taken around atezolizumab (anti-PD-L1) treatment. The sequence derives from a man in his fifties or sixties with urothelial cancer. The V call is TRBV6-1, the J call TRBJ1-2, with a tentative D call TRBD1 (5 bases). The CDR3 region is CATSSTGGYTF. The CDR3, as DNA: TGTGCCACCTCTTCAACAGGTGGCTACACCTTC.